Shown below are 25 T cell receptor beta chains from a single sample sequenced in a study of blood T cell repertoires in COVID-19. The assay was immunoSEQ multiplex PCR, and TCRdb's table has in-frame clones only and misses some. The profile covers 310,000 or so clones, with around 82% appearing a single time and roughly 1.1% taken by the ten largest. Sample: peripheral blood. The source is a woman in her forties or fifties with acute or convalescent COVID-19.

The chain carries TRBV28 and TRBJ1-4, with D possibly being TRBD1 (5 bases). With 3 bases removed from V and 2 bases from J, the gap between germline ends came to 13 bases. CDR1 MDHEN and CDR2 SYDVKM come from the germline V gene. The CDR3 runs to 16 residues. This chain's CDR3 is CASSFLVGVTNEKLFF. CDR3 coding DNA: TGTGCCAGCAGTTTCCTCGTAGGGGTCACTAATGAAAAACTGTTTTTT.

The table lists this clone with a count of one. This chain links TRBV5-1 with TRBJ2-1, with 9 nucleotides matching TRBD2. V gave up 4 bases and J gave up 0 bases; unmatched junction bases: 5. This CDR3 comprises 16 residues. The germline V gene has CDR1 SGHRS and CDR2 YFSETQ. The CDR3 DNA reads TGCGCCAGCAGCCCTAGCGGGGTAAGCTCCTACAATGAGCAGTTCTTC. Translated: CASSPSGVSSYNEQFF.

The rearrangement joins TRBV27 to TRBJ2-2; 10 bases are a match to TRBD2. Germline V lookup: CDR1 MNHEY, CDR2 SMNVEV (reference sequence). Germline trimming cut 8 bases from V and 4 bases from J; bases unmatched to any gene: 7. The CDR3 loop spans 15 amino acids. The CDR3 protein is CASGSGRLGTGELFF. CDR3 coding DNA: TGTGCCAGCGGTAGCGGGAGGTTGGGCACCGGGGAGCTGTTTTTT.

This chain joins TRBV5-4 and TRBJ1-2, with a weak D call TRBD1 (5 bases). CDR3 length: 15 residues. Between the trimmed V and J ends, which lost 4 bases and 2 bases, there was a span of 15 bases. Germline lookup yields CDR1 SGHNT and CDR2 YYREEE (reference sequence). The CDR3 nucleotides are TGTGCCAGCAGCGAAACAGGCGCAGTGAACTATGGCTACACCTTC. It is translated as CASSETGAVNYGYTF.

V usage is TRBV4-1 and J usage is TRBJ1-2; D is unclear. V lost 3 bases and J lost 2, with 7 bases in between. The CDR3 is 13 residues long. The V gene's germline CDR1 is MGHRA and CDR2 YSYEKL. The CDR3 region has the DNA TGCGCCAGCAGCCACAACGGGAACTATGGCTACACCTTC. It translates to CASSHNGNYGYTF.

Regarding this clone: Other DNA sequences in this specimen translate into the identical CDR3. This rearrangement joins TRBV18 to TRBJ2-3; 11 nucleotides match TRBD1. CDR3 length: 16 residues. CDR1 and CDR2 (germline): KGHSH, LQKENI. Germline trimming cut 3 bases from V and 2 bases from J; bases unmatched to any gene: 4. In nucleotides, the CDR3 is TGTGCCAGCTCACCTCGGGACAGGGGGATCACAGATACGCAGTATTTT. As protein: CASSPRDRGITDTQYF.

J is TRBJ1-6 and V is TRBV2; D is unresolved. V gave up 6 bases and J gave up 6 bases, with 15 bases separating them. This CDR3 has 15 amino acids. CDR1 is SNHLY and CDR2 is FYNNEI in the germline V gene. CDR3 sequence: CASRGLLGGNSPLHF. CDR3 coding DNA: TGTGCCAGCAGGGGCTTACTCGGAGGTAATTCACCCCTCCACTTT.

This rearrangement joins TRBV5-4 to TRBJ1-5, with a weak D call TRBD1 (5 bases). Trimming took 0 bases from V and 7 from J, leaving 14 bases between them. Germline V gene data show CDR1 as SGHNT and CDR2 as YYREEE (reference sequence). CDR3 length: 15 amino acids. DNA for the CDR3: TGTGCCAGCAGCTTGGGGGGGGAGCGCGGGCAGCCCCAGCATTTT. It yields the protein CASSLGGERGQPQHF.

The gene calls are TRBV29-1 and TRBJ2-5; 7 positions match TRBD1. CDR3 length: 13 residues. Germline V lookup: CDR1 SQVTM, CDR2 ANQGSEA. V was pared by 7 bases and J by 1 base, with 6 bases of the junction left unmatched. The CDR3 loop is CSARQGIQETQYF. DNA for the CDR3: TGCAGCGCACGACAGGGTATCCAAGAGACCCAGTACTTC.

This clone was counted only a few times. The chain has TRBV9 and TRBJ1-2; tentatively, D is TRBD1 (5 bases). The germline CDR1 and CDR2 sequences are SGDLS and YYNGEE. Between the trimmed V and J ends, which lost 2 bases and 6 bases, there was a span of 14 bases. The CDR3 runs 14 residues. CDR3 coding DNA: TGTGCCAGCAGCGTTTTTCAGGGTTCAAATGGCTACACCTTC. It encodes CASSVFQGSNGYTF.

This chain connects TRBV19 to TRBJ1-5, with 8 bases aligning to TRBD1. Per the germline V gene, CDR1 is LNHDA and CDR2 is SQIVND (reference sequence). V was pared by 5 bases and J by 3 bases, with 3 bases of the junction left unmatched. This CDR3 is built from 14 residues. The CDR3 reads CASSWTGPNQPQHF. CDR3 DNA sequence: TGTGCCAGTAGTTGGACAGGGCCCAATCAGCCCCAGCATTTT.

The rearrangement links TRBV7-9 to TRBJ2-1; tentatively, D is TRBD1 (6 bases). Germline loops: CDR1 SEHNR, CDR2 FQNEAQ (reference sequence). The CDR3 has 12 residues. V lost 7 bases and J 5 bases, leaving 9 bases between the germline ends. CDR3 nucleotides: TGTGCCAGCAATCAGGGGAACAATGAGCAGTTCTTC. Its protein is CASNQGNNEQFF.

This sequence joins TRBV4-2 and TRBJ1-2; the D gene is possibly TRBD1 (5 bases). V gave up 0 bases and J gave up 0 bases, with 14 bases separating them. The CDR3 is 17 residues long. Germline CDR1 reads LGHNA; CDR2 reads YNFKEQ. The CDR3 protein is CASSQDQLGGANYGYTF. CDR3 sequence (DNA): TGTGCCAGCAGCCAAGATCAATTGGGAGGGGCTAACTATGGCTACACCTTC.

This chain links TRBV10-3 with TRBJ1-2; D is unclear. V shed 0 bases and J shed 2 bases, with 7 bases lying between them. Germline-derived CDR1 and CDR2 are ENHRY and SYGVKD. The CDR3 extends over 14 amino acids. The CDR3 bases are TGTGCCATCAGTGAGTCCGCGGTCAACTATGGCTACACCTTC. Its translation is CAISESAVNYGYTF.

This clone was observed once. The V and J genes are TRBV7-2 and TRBJ2-4, with D possibly TRBD2 on 6 matching bases. Germline values: CDR1 SGHTA, CDR2 FQGNSA. The V end lost 2 bases, the J end lost 9 bases, and 23 bases lay between the germline ends. This CDR3 has 17 residues. This CDR3 is CASSLPLLATWDGIQYF. CDR3 in DNA: TGTGCCAGCAGCTTACCCCTCCTAGCGACCTGGGACGGCATTCAGTACTTC.

V usage is TRBV3-1 (or the pseudogene TRBV3-2) and J usage is TRBJ2-1, with 8 bases that match TRBD2. CDR1 is LGHDT, CDR2 YNNKEL, per germline (reference sequence). This CDR3 contains 14 residues. After removal of 1 base from V and 10 bases from J, the junction contained 6 bases not matched to a gene. DNA of the CDR3: TGTGCCAGCAGCCAAGGTGGGACTAGAAACGAGCAGTTCTTC. It encodes CASSQGGTRNEQFF.

The chain carries TRBV7-2 and TRBJ2-5, with 10 bases that match TRBD2. V trimming: 5 bases; J trimming: 5 bases; junction bases outside the gene matches: 11. CDR3 length equals 16 residues. Germline CDR1 SGHTA, CDR2 FQGNSA. The DNA of the CDR3 is TGTGCCAGCAGCCCGGTCCTAGCGGGAGCTGGTGAGACCCAGTACTTC. It is translated as CASSPVLAGAGETQYF.

The gene calls are TRBV20-1 and TRBJ2-2; D unclear. CDR1 is DFQATT, CDR2 SNEGSKA, per germline (reference sequence). The CDR3 covers 11 residues. Trimming pared 4 bases from V and 9 bases from J, leaving 9 bases between. The CDR3 sequence: CSAMYSRELFF. CDR3 DNA: TGCAGTGCTATGTACAGCCGGGAGCTGTTTTTT.

The chain is built from TRBV30 and TRBJ2-3; 11 bases align to TRBD2. V shed 3 bases, J shed 0 bases, and the junction held 11 bases outside the gene matches. The CDR3 sequence is 18 residues long. CDR1 GTSNPN and CDR2 SVGIG come from the germline V gene (reference sequence). Here the CDR3 DNA reads TGTGCCTGGAGCGGGGCTAGCGGGAGGCGAGCTAGCACAGATACGCAGTATTTT. This encodes CAWSGASGRRASTDTQYF.

In this sample, this clone turned up a few times. The chain employs TRBV5-1 and TRBJ1-6; D is perhaps TRBD1 (5 bases). The length of the CDR3 is 15 residues. V gave up 0 bases and J gave up 7 bases, with 11 bases separating them. Germline lookup yields CDR1 SGHRS and CDR2 YFSETQ. The CDR3 nucleotides are TGCGCCAGCAGCTTGGTGCAGGGAGGCAATTCACCCCTCCACTTT. It encodes CASSLVQGGNSPLHF.

The chain joins TRBV2 to TRBJ2-3; D may be TRBD2 (6 bases). The CDR3 extends over 16 amino acids. V was pared by 7 bases and J by 0 bases, with 17 bases between. Germline loops: CDR1 SNHLY, CDR2 FYNNEI. This CDR3 is CASTLLSGVSTDTQYF. CDR3 sequence (DNA): TGTGCCAGCACCTTACTTTCGGGAGTAAGCACAGATACGCAGTATTTT.

This chain connects TRBV5-1 to TRBJ2-3, with D possibly being TRBD1 (6 bases). V was pared by 5 bases and J by 3 bases, with 13 bases between. CDR1 and CDR2 from the germline V gene are SGHRS and YFSETQ. This CDR3 has 14 amino acids. The CDR3 DNA is TGCGCCAGCAGTTCGAACAGGGAGACAGATACGCAGTATTTT. This gives the protein CASSSNRETDTQYF.

The V and J genes are TRBV7-9 and TRBJ2-5, with 7 bases matching TRBD1. This CDR3 comprises 14 residues. J gave up 2 bases and V 6 bases, and 6 bases lay outside the gene matches. Germline V gives CDR1 SEHNR, CDR2 FQNEAQ (reference sequence). CDR3 region: CASSKDRAQETQYF. Here the CDR3 DNA reads TGTGCCAGCAGTAAAGACAGGGCGCAAGAGACCCAGTACTTC.

The V and J genes are TRBV6-1 and TRBJ1-5; TRBD1 is a possible D gene (5 bases). The V end was cut by 7 bases, the J end by 8 bases, with 12 bases between. The CDR3 is 12 residues long. Germline assignment: CDR1 MNHNS and CDR2 SASEGT. The CDR3 loop is CASKRGEEPQHF. The CDR3 DNA sequence: TGTGCCAGCAAGAGAGGGGAGGAGCCCCAGCATTTT.

This chain joins TRBV10-3 and TRBJ2-5, with a tentative D call TRBD2 (5 bases). Germline V gene lookup returns CDR1 ENHRY and CDR2 SYGVKD. Trimming stripped 10 bases from V and 9 bases from J, with 21 bases between. CDR3 length equals 13 residues. The CDR3 coding sequence is TGTGCCACACTAGGTGTCGGGGTCGAGGCCCAGTACTTC. Its protein is CATLGVGVEAQYF.